The subject of this entry is one T cell receptor (beta chain). The antigen it binds to is not known. No base quality values were provided; no much bigger clone lies one nucleotide off. Participants in the prospective study were enrolled through a virtual design, were aged roughly 18 to 100 years, and lived in roughly 26 United States geographic areas. In the prospective study, cohorts were assigned on the basis of participant-reported clinical history obtained from a screening survey and a study questionnaire. In the prospective study, mobile phlebotomists collected whole blood, serum and a nasopharyngeal or oropharyngeal swab from each participant. Additional blood draws and questionnaires over an approximately 2-month period could optionally be provided by prospective study participants. Before DNA extraction, blood samples from the prospective study were shipped at room temperature or frozen.

The immunoSEQ Assay, a bias-controlled multiplex PCR, was used to amplify TCRbeta CDR3 regions from genomic DNA. Per the original workflow: The number of nucleated cells in each sample was estimated by amplification of reference gene primers within the assay. Sequence reads were collapsed and filtered to measure the absolute abundance of every unique TCRbeta CDR3 rearrangement. For each sample, productive Simpson clonality was calculated as the square root of Simpson's diversity index across productive rearrangements. TCRdb re-hosts the immuneACCESS table, in-frame sequences only. Its copies lack some clones; in the studies checked, an unresolved V gene accounts for under half of them, and the cause for the rest is not known. Clonal size and the V and J genes are those of that table, whereas D and trimming came from the DNA. Counted in this sample were 250,000 to 300,000 clones; roughly 91% of them appeared once. The top ten constitute 2% to 2.5% of the sample.

The data belong to a study of blood T cell repertoires in COVID-19 (dated by TCRdb to 2018 to 2020). At the level of the whole study: Recovered participants in ImmuneRACE Cohort 3 were defined as having two consecutive negative NP/OP PCR tests, clearance from a healthcare professional, or resolution of symptoms. The material from the prospective study consisted of cDNA or gDNA derived from T cells, B-cell-depleted T cells, or PBMCs. The dataset comprised deeply sampled blood TCRbeta repertoires from subjects exposed to, actively infected with, or recovered from COVID-19. The repertoires were released in a freely available public database meant as a resource for research on the immune response to SARS-CoV-2. Sample metadata almost always included a de-identified subject ID, COVID-19 status, age in years and sex. Where available, HLA class I and class II types were taken from metadata supplied by the sample provider and were not determined by assay-based typing. Samples were obtained from the ongoing ImmuneRACE study (first 160 participants) and from 1,254 subjects provided by 6 global collaborators. Samples covering the acute and convalescent phases of COVID-19 were provided by collaborators in the United States, Italy and Spain.

V lost 4 bases and J lost 8 bases, and the count of bases not matched to a germline gene is 9. Taken from the germline V gene, the CDR1 and CDR2 loops are SGHRS and YFSETQ. CDR3 length: 14 amino acids, cysteine to phenylalanine. The sequence is cut down to CDR3 DNA, 42 bases in frame from base 1. Findings and caveats that apply to the study as a whole: The amount of clinical and demographic metadata varied by source and participant and was provided uncurated.

Sequenced sample: PBMCs or T cells enriched from blood (not recorded which). The chain uses TRBV5-1 and TRBJ1-2, with TRBD1 matching 9 junction bases. The TCR comes from a woman aged 60-75 years in a cohort exposed to, infected with or recovered from COVID-19 (not recorded which). CDR3 region: CASSPDRGSRGYTF. The bases are TGCGCCAGCAGCCCGGACAGGGGATCGAGGGGCTACACCTTC.